This T cell receptor (beta chain) was identified during a study of CD8 T cells in Susac syndrome. Germline V gives CDR1 LGHNT, CDR2 FRNRAP. The CDR3 totals 13 residues. The ends were cut back, 2 bases at V and 1 base at J, with 5 bases in the middle. Reverse transcription of about 0.5 to 1 ug RNA was carried out with random hexamers. Amplification of TCR beta CDR3 spanned 54 Vbeta and 13 Jbeta via immunoSEQ multiplex PCR. TCRdb re-called the immunoSEQ multiplex PCR reads through MiXCR, storing one row per CDR3 protein. The data contain tens of thousands of distinct CDR3 sequences, over 75% of them singletons. TEMRA cells were FACS-enriched and CD8+ and CD4+ T cells negatively isolated.

This TCR came from a human donor with multiple sclerosis. The chain recombines TRBV12-5 with TRBJ1-1; unclear D gene. The sequenced material came from CD8+ T cells from PBMCs. The DNA for the CDR3 is TGTGCTAGTGGTTTGTATGAGAACACTGAAGCTTTCTTT. Translation: CASGLYENTEAFF.